This passage covers 28 T cell receptor beta chains from one sample sequenced in a study of blood T cells in healthy people across ages. It was with a sample-barcoded 5' primer and a J-beta primer mix that a second PCR of about 6 to 12 cycles was run. From the 5' RACE reads, TCRdb called clonotypes with MiXCR, one entry per CDR3 protein. The table includes more than 650,000 distinct CDR3 sequences, 20% to 25% detected once. Specimen: blood. The receptors come from a man aged 70-80 years in good health.

This clonotype has just a few counts. This chain connects TRBV11-2 to TRBJ2-7; D gene unclear. CDR3 length equals 13 residues. Germline V gives CDR1 SGHAT, CDR2 FQNNGV. V gave up 1 base and J gave up 7 bases, with 11 bases separating them. The CDR3 DNA sequence: TGTGCCAGCAGCTTAGTTCGTACGGGTGAGCAGTACTTC. Encoded protein: CASSLVRTGEQYF.

The J gene is TRBJ2-3, the V gene TRBV5-1; no clear D gene. The germline CDR1 and CDR2 sequences are SGHRS and YFSETQ. V was trimmed by 5 bases and J by 2 bases, leaving 9 bases between them. This CDR3 is built from 13 residues. CDR3 sequence: CASRSELTDTQYF. The CDR3 bases are TGCGCCAGCAGATCCGAACTCACAGATACGCAGTATTTT.

The table lists this clonotype with a few counts. The chain uses TRBV2 and TRBJ2-3; D gene uncertain. Trimming cost V 6 bases and J 0 bases, with 13 bases left between them. The CDR3 is 15 amino acids. CDR1 and CDR2 from the germline V gene are SNHLY and FYNNEI. The CDR3 spells CASSAYLGSTDTQYF. The CDR3 bases are TGTGCCAGCAGCGCCTATTTAGGCAGCACAGATACGCAGTATTTT.

The table lists this clonotype with a count of one. The chain links TRBV19 to TRBJ2-7; no reliable D call. The better agreement between TRBJ2-1 and the DNA end casts doubt on the J call. The CDR3 runs to 14 residues. Germline CDR1 reads LNHDA; CDR2 reads SQIVND (reference sequence). DNA of the CDR3: TGTGCCAGTGAGGAGACGGATACTCTCCATGAGCAGTTCTTC. Amino acid sequence: CASEETDTLHEQFF.

The CDR3 DNA sequence: TGTGCCAGCAGCTTAGTAGTCGACAGACATACGAACACTGAAGCTTTCTTT. Translating it yields CASSLVVDRHTNTEAFF. The V gene is TRBV7-8, the J gene TRBJ1-1, with D tentatively TRBD1 (5 bases). Germline V lookup: CDR1 SGHVS, CDR2 FQNEAQ. Trimming took 1 base from V and 1 from J, leaving 16 bases between them. The CDR3 consists of 17 residues.

J is TRBJ2-3 and V is TRBV5-1; D is uncertain. The CDR3 length is 16 residues. CDR1 and CDR2 (germline): SGHRS, YFSETQ. V was pared by 1 base and J by 0 bases, with 12 bases between. CDR3 amino acids: CASSLPTDQSTDTQYF. In DNA, the CDR3 is TGCGCCAGCAGCTTGCCGACGGACCAGAGCACAGATACGCAGTATTTT.

This clonotype was seen a few times. This sequence joins TRBV18 and TRBJ1-1; no reliable D call. Germline V gene lookup returns CDR1 KGHSH and CDR2 LQKENI. The ends were cut back, 5 bases at V and 0 bases at J, with 10 bases in the middle. This CDR3 region has 14 residues. CDR3: CASSSGKLNTEAFF. The DNA for the CDR3 is TGTGCCAGCTCATCCGGGAAGTTGAACACTGAAGCTTTCTTT.

This clonotype was observed a few times. The rearrangement uses TRBV20-1 and TRBJ2-5, with TRBD2 matching 7 bases. The J call is in doubt because the DNA end fits TRBJ2-7 better. CDR1 and CDR2 from the germline V gene are DFQATT and SNEGSKA (reference sequence). The CDR3 totals 14 residues. The CDR3 sequence is CSASKSGIPYEQYF. CDR3 nucleotides: TGCAGTGCGTCAAAAAGCGGGATACCCTACGAGCAGTACTTC.

This clonotype was observed a few times. The chain employs TRBV12-3 or TRBV12-4 and TRBJ1-5, with 7 bases aligning to TRBD1. The CDR3 is 13 amino acids. Trimming removed 5 bases from V and 5 bases from J; junction bases left unmatched: 3. The CDR3: CASSRQGYQPQHF. The CDR3 DNA follows: TGTGCCAGCAGTCGACAGGGATATCAGCCCCAGCATTTT.

The CDR3 is CASSSWLFHTDTQYF. In nucleotides, the CDR3 is TGTGCCAGCAGCTCATGGTTATTCCACACAGATACGCAGTATTTT. The chain has TRBV7-9 and TRBJ2-3; D uncertain. CDR3 length equals 15 residues. CDR1 is SEHNR and CDR2 is FQNEAQ in the germline V gene (reference sequence). Trimming stripped 4 bases from V and 2 bases from J, with 13 bases between.

With regard to this clonotype: The junction departs from germline at one end; a sequencing error may be responsible. This rearrangement joins TRBV14 to TRBJ2-1, with TRBD1 matching over 10 bases. The CDR3 extends over 17 amino acids. Germline assignment: CDR1 SGHDN and CDR2 FVKESK. CDR3 residues: CASSPDRGLRWGDEQFF. DNA for the CDR3: TGCGCCAGCAGCCCCGACAGGGGGCTAAGGTGGGGCGATGAGCAGTTCTTC. Variable domain in full (rest from reference TRBV14 and TRBJ2-1): EAGVTQFPSHSVIEKGQTVTLRCDPISGHDNLYWYRRVMGKEIKFLLHFVKESKQDESGMPNNRFLAERTGGTYSTLKVQPAELEDSGVYFCASSPDRGLRWGDEQFFGPGTRLTVL.

The V gene is TRBV7-8, the J gene TRBJ2-7, with 7 positions matching TRBD2. The J call may be wrong; the DNA end is better matched by TRBJ2-5. This CDR3 contains 15 residues. Germline assignment: CDR1 SGHVS and CDR2 FQNEAQ. The CDR3 loop reads CASSLVGGGKETQYF. The CDR3 DNA reads as TGTGCCAGCAGCTTAGTTGGGGGGGGGAAAGAGACCCAGTACTTC.

As for this clonotype: This clone may be a read error of a much larger clone one base away. This sequence joins TRBV20-1 and TRBJ1-4, with TRBD1 matching over 8 bases. V shed 3 bases and J 10 bases; nucleotides not matched to a gene: 10. CDR3 length: 14 amino acids. Germline CDR1 is DFQATT and CDR2 is SNEGSKA (reference sequence). CDR3 protein: CSARTGAGDGKLFF. The CDR3 DNA reads TGCAGTGCTAGGACAGGGGCTGGCGATGGAAAACTGTTTTTT.

This clonotype was seen at least ten times. CDR3 sequence: CASSLGTPTDTQYF. In DNA, the CDR3 is TGCGCCAGCAGCCTCGGGACTCCAACAGATACGCAGTATTTT. V gene TRBV4-1 combines with J gene TRBJ2-3; maybe TRBD2 (6 bases). The CDR3 totals 14 residues. Looked up from germline, CDR1 is MGHRA and CDR2 is YSYEKL. V was shortened by 4 bases and J by 3 bases, with 11 bases between the two germline ends.

This clonotype was observed a handful of times. This rearrangement joins TRBV13 to TRBJ2-4; TRBD1 agrees at 9 bases. V shed 8 bases, J shed 4 bases, and the junction held 6 bases outside the gene matches. Germline assignment: CDR1 PRHDT and CDR2 FYEKMQ (reference sequence). The CDR3 runs 14 residues. The CDR3 coding sequence is TGTGCCAGCGAGATGGGGACAGGGAAAAACATTCAGTACTTC. It translates to CASEMGTGKNIQYF.

This rearrangement joins TRBV4-2 to TRBJ2-5, with D tentatively TRBD1 (6 bases). The J call may be wrong; the DNA end is better matched by TRBJ2-7. This CDR3 is built from 14 residues. Germline CDR1 is LGHNA and CDR2 is YNFKEQ. The CDR3 region is CASSQGGPAYEQYF. The CDR3 DNA reads as TGTGCCAGCAGCCAAGGGGGGCCAGCCTACGAGCAGTACTTC.

This clonotype turned up a few times. The rearrangement uses TRBV28 and TRBJ2-5, with 7 bases that match TRBD1. With 4 bases clipped from V and 3 bases from J, the junction kept 8 bases outside the gene matches. The CDR3 is 15 amino acids. The germline V gene encodes CDR1 MDHEN and CDR2 SYDVKM. In DNA, the CDR3 is TGTGCCAGCAGTTCCCCGGGACAGATAGAAGAGACCCAGTACTTC. Translated: CASSSPGQIEETQYF. The complete variable domain, with remaining parts taken from reference TRBV28 and TRBJ2-5, reads DVKVTQSSRYLVKRTGEKVFLECVQDMDHENMFWYRQDPGLGLRLIYFSYDVKMKEKGDIPEGYSVSREKKERFSLILESASTNQTSMYLCASSSPGQIEETQYFGPGTRLLVL.

This clonotype was seen a few times. This chain links TRBV7-2 with TRBJ2-5; 10 bases agree with TRBD2. CDR1 and CDR2 (germline): SGHTA, FQGNSA. J gave up 1 base and V 4 bases, and 3 bases lay outside the gene matches. The CDR3 is made up of 15 amino acids. CDR3 loop: CASSSLAGSQETQYF. The CDR3 bases are TGTGCCAGCAGCTCACTAGCGGGGAGCCAAGAGACCCAGTACTTC. The full variable domain, its missing parts supplied by reference TRBV7-2 and TRBJ2-5, is GAGVSQSPSNKVTEKGKDVELRCDPISGHTALYWYRQSLGQGLEFLIYFQGNSAPDKSGLPSDRFSAERTGGSVSTLTIQRTQQEDSAVYLCASSSLAGSQETQYFGPGTRLLVL.

The CDR3 is CATSDERAFTDTQYF. DNA for the CDR3: TGTGCCACCAGTGACGAGCGGGCCTTCACAGATACGCAGTATTTT. This chain uses TRBV24-1 with TRBJ2-3; TRBD2 might be the D (6 bases). V gave up 4 bases and J gave up 2 bases, with 12 bases separating them. Looked up from germline, CDR1 is KGHDR and CDR2 is SFDVKD. The length of the CDR3 is 15 residues.

This clonotype was found a few times. V usage is TRBV3-1 and J usage is TRBJ2-3; D perhaps matches TRBD2 (6 bases). The length of the CDR3 is 14 residues. Trimming removed 2 bases from V and 5 bases from J, with 11 bases in between. Germline V lookup: CDR1 LGHDT, CDR2 YNNKEL (reference sequence). The CDR3 nucleotides read TGTGCCAGCAGCCAAACCGGGGGTGAAGATACGCAGTATTTT. Residues: CASSQTGGEDTQYF.

The V gene is TRBV12-3 or TRBV12-4, the J gene TRBJ2-6; D remains ambiguous. This CDR3 has 15 amino acids. V was cut by 8 bases and J by 0 bases, with 11 bases left in between. Here the CDR3 reads CASCSSDSGANVLTF. The DNA of the CDR3 is TGTGCCAGCTGCTCAAGCGACTCTGGGGCCAACGTCCTGACTTTC.

This clonotype was counted once. J is TRBJ1-5 and V is TRBV2; possibly TRBD1 for D (6 bases). Between the trimmed V and J ends, which lost 5 bases and 8 bases, there was a span of 13 bases. The CDR3 covers 13 residues. From germline, CDR1 is SNHLY and CDR2 FYNNEI. DNA for the CDR3: TGTGCCAGCAGTCCGGGACGGACAGAGCCCCAGCATTTT. It is translated as CASSPGRTEPQHF.

This chain connects TRBV15 to TRBJ2-3; 16 bases align to TRBD2. Unmatched junction bases numbered 4, after V lost 3 bases and J lost 4 bases. Germline V CDR1 and CDR2: LNHNV, YYDKDF (reference sequence). This CDR3 spans 17 amino acids. This CDR3 is CATSRGLAGGLSDTQYF. As DNA, the CDR3 is TGTGCCACCAGCAGGGGACTAGCGGGGGGGTTGTCAGATACGCAGTATTTT.

The chain is built from TRBV5-1 and TRBJ1-1; D is possibly TRBD1 (5 bases). V lost 0 bases to trimming and J lost 7 bases, with 13 bases between them. This CDR3 has 14 amino acids. CDR1 and CDR2 (germline): SGHRS, YFSETQ. CDR3 nucleotide sequence: TGCGCCAGCAGCTTGGTCGGGGCGCGGGGTGAAGCTTTCTTT. It translates to CASSLVGARGEAFF. The whole variable domain, remainder taken from reference TRBV5-1 and TRBJ1-1, is KAGVTQTPRYLIKTRGQQVTLSCSPISGHRSVSWYQQTPGQGLQFLFEYFSETQRNKGNFPGRFSGRQFSNSRSEMNVSTLELGDSALYLCASSLVGARGEAFFGQGTRLTVV.

The chain combines TRBV20-1 with TRBJ2-7; 10 nucleotides line up with TRBD1. Trimming cost V 5 bases and J 1 base; bases outside gene matches: 5. The CDR3 length is 14 residues. CDR1 is DFQATT and CDR2 is SNEGSKA in the germline V gene (reference sequence). The CDR3 DNA is TGCAGTGCTGTAGGACAGGGGGGGTCCTACGAGCAGTACTTC. It codes for CSAVGQGGSYEQYF.

The chain's CDR3 is CASSGSNQETQYF. DNA for the CDR3: TGTGCCAGCAGTGGCTCAAATCAAGAGACCCAGTACTTC. V and J are TRBV12-3 or TRBV12-4 and TRBJ2-5, with D unresolved. V lost 5 bases to trimming and J lost 2 bases, with 9 bases between them. The CDR3 is 13 residues long.

The J gene is TRBJ2-3, the V gene TRBV18; D is ambiguous. CDR3 size: 17 residues. Trimming pared 1 base from V and 2 bases from J, leaving 16 bases between. The germline gives CDR1 KGHSH, CDR2 LQKENI. The CDR3, as DNA: TGTGCCAGCTCACCACTGCCTGCAGGTGATTACACAGATACGCAGTATTTT. Translation: CASSPLPAGDYTDTQYF. Full variable domain (missing parts from reference TRBV18 and TRBJ2-3): NAGVMQNPRHLVRRRGQEARLRCSPMKGHSHVYWYRQLPEEGLKFMVYLQKENIIDESGMPKERFSAEFPKEGPSILRIQQVVRGDSAAYFCASSPLPAGDYTDTQYFGPGTRLTVL.

At least ten counts were recorded for this clonotype. The CDR3: CSSTSSGETQYF. The CDR3 DNA reads TGCAGCTCGACTAGTTCGGGAGAGACCCAGTACTTC. The chain couples TRBV29-1 to TRBJ2-5, with TRBD2 as a possible D gene (6 bases). The CDR3 covers 12 residues. CDR1 and CDR2 (germline): SQVTM, ANQGSEA. V lost 8 bases, J lost 4 bases, and 14 bases lay in between.